These T cell receptor beta chains were read from a single sample in a study. TCRdb independently ran MiXCR on the RT-PCR reads; one entry per CDR3 protein. Among about 700,000 distinct CDR3 sequences, 14% were seen once, and the ten largest hold roughly 3.6%. The material sequenced was memory CD4+ T cells from blood. These receptors were obtained from a female donor in good health, serving as a healthy control. The CDR3 runs from the conserved cysteine through the conserved F or W. The order of the fields is CDR3 protein, J gene, V gene.

CASSQTFTGTEVGGYTF TRBJ1-2 TRBV4-3
CASSLDPTRTDTQYF TRBJ2-3 TRBV11-2
CASSPRLAGNEQYF TRBJ2-7 TRBV4-1
CASSGIPGGYNEQFF TRBJ2-1 TRBV2
CATQLGLNYGYTF TRBJ1-2 TRBV5-6
CSAKHLGAEAFF TRBJ1-1 TRBV20-1
CASSKLGNTGELFF TRBJ2-2 TRBV7-8
CASSRQGEGYGYTF TRBJ1-2 TRBV12-3/TRBV12-4
CASRVGGRGNTIYF TRBJ1-3 TRBV6-5
CASSYQGGGEKLFF TRBJ1-4 TRBV6-5
CASSNSGALLSTDTQYF TRBJ2-3 TRBV12-3/TRBV12-4
CASSQGRSSYNEQFF TRBJ2-1 TRBV4-3
CSARVAGQETQYF TRBJ2-5 TRBV20-1
CASSSGTNEGFPKTEAFF TRBJ1-1 TRBV5-1
CASKKQSGTDEQYF TRBJ2-7 TRBV27
CASKPGHLFAQYF TRBJ2-3 TRBV7-2
CASSLEAERNQPQHF TRBJ1-5 TRBV7-8
CASRTPGQNYGYTF TRBJ1-2 TRBV6-6
CASTGQGVSPLHF TRBJ1-6 TRBV6-6
CASTNRGETQYF TRBJ2-5 TRBV7-9
CASSLQMTGSAEAFF TRBJ1-1 TRBV3-1
CASSDPGGGPAQYF TRBJ2-5 TRBV5-1
CASSTGGPGNTIYF TRBJ1-3 TRBV4-3
CAWSIAGQTQYF TRBJ2-5 TRBV30
CASSINRGQPQHF TRBJ1-5 TRBV7-2
CAISEGQGVGGELFF TRBJ2-2 TRBV10-3
CASRTSGPYNEQFF TRBJ2-1 TRBV12-3/TRBV12-4
CASSALGGEAFF TRBJ1-1 TRBV9
CSAVSGSNQETQYF TRBJ2-5 TRBV20-1
CASSLRYQDTEAFF TRBJ1-1 TRBV7-2
CATSASQGNTEAFF TRBJ1-1 TRBV24-1
CASSLAGAGTTGELFF TRBJ2-2 TRBV7-6
CASSLGTGASYEQYF TRBJ2-7 TRBV18
CSASLGSGYGYTF TRBJ1-2 TRBV20-1
CASSLNHWAEDGYTF TRBJ1-2 TRBV7-3
CASTRELFF TRBJ2-2 TRBV12-3/TRBV12-4
CAGPPRTVKNIQYF TRBJ2-4 TRBV6-5
CASSGQYGYTF TRBJ1-2 TRBV12-3/TRBV12-4
CASSSTSASYNEQFF TRBJ2-1 TRBV18
CASSQRNEQFF TRBJ2-1 TRBV12-3/TRBV12-4
CASSYDGAINMNTEAFF TRBJ1-1 TRBV6-9
CASSKRDRGSSGANVLTF TRBJ2-6 TRBV27
CSAVTRTGRYIQYF TRBJ2-4 TRBV20-1
CASSQDGAGGADTQYF TRBJ2-3 TRBV3-1
CSARTSGIDEQFF TRBJ2-1 TRBV20-1
CSAPWTGLNTIYF TRBJ1-3 TRBV20-1
CASSTRPPSTDTQYF TRBJ2-3 TRBV5-1
CAISEALAGYNEQFF TRBJ2-1 TRBV10-3
CASSPYLARTDTQYF TRBJ2-3 TRBV18
CASSLLPGGITDTQYF TRBJ2-3 TRBV11-2
CAISPFGQVNTEAFF TRBJ1-1 TRBV10-3
CASQSPQGDYEQYF TRBJ2-7 TRBV12-3/TRBV12-4
CASSFRGRGEETQYF TRBJ2-5 TRBV11-2
CASSHGRQGSYEQYF TRBJ2-7 TRBV27
CASSFQRAADYLSGEQYF TRBJ2-7 TRBV7-2
CASSILGQGIYNEQFF TRBJ2-1 TRBV27
CASSQDGGIGNQPQHF TRBJ1-5 TRBV4-1
CASSPLDRGWENIQYF TRBJ2-4 TRBV18
CASMGLAGAHYEQYF TRBJ2-7 TRBV5-1